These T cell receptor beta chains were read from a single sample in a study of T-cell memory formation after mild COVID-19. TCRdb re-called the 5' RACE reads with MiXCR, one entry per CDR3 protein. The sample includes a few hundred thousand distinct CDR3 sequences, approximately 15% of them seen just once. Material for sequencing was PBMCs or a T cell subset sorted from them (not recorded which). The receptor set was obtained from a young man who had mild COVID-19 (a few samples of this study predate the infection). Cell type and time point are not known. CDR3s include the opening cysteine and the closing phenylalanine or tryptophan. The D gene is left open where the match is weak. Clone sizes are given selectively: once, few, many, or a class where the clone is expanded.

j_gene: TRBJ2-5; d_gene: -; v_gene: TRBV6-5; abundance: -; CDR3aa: CASVGFGVQETQYF; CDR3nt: TGTGCCAGCGTAGGGTTCGGGGTCCAAGAGACCCAGTACTTC
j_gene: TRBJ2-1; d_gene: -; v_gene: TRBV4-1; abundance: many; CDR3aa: CASKPGLGFSYNEQFF; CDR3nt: TGCGCCAGCAAGCCAGGGCTGGGGTTCTCCTACAATGAGCAGTTCTTC
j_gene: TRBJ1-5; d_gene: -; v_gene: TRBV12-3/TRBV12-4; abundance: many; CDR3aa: CASSLGSSNQPQHF; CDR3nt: TGTGCCAGCAGTTTAGGGAGTAGCAATCAGCCCCAGCATTTT
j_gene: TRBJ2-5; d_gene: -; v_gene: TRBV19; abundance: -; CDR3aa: CASSISAGRLETQYF; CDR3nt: TGTGCCAGTAGTATCTCCGCAGGGAGATTAGAGACCCAGTACTTC
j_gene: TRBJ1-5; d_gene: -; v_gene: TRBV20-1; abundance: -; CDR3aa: CSARTVYSNQPQHF; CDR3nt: TGCAGTGCTAGGACAGTTTATAGCAATCAGCCCCAGCATTTT
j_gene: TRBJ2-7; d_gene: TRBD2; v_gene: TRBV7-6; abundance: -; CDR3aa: CASSFENGGNSSYEQYF; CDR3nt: TGTGCCAGCAGCTTCGAGAACGGGGGGAACTCATCCTACGAGCAGTACTTC
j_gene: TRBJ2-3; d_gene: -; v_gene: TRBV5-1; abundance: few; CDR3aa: CASSRNLDTQYF; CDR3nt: TGCGCCAGCAGCCGAAATCTCGATACGCAGTATTTT
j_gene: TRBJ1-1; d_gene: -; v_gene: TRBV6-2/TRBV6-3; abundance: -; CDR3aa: CASSYSQATGKTEAFF; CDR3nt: TGTGCCAGCAGTTACAGTCAGGCCACCGGGAAAACTGAAGCTTTCTTT
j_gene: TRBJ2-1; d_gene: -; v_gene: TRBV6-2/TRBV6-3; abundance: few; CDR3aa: CASSPRQVEQFF; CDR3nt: TGTGCCAGCAGTCCCAGACAGGTGGAGCAGTTCTTC
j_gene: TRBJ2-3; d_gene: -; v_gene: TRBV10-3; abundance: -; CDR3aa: CAISTDGTDTQYF; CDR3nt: TGTGCCATCAGCACGGACGGAACAGATACGCAGTATTTT
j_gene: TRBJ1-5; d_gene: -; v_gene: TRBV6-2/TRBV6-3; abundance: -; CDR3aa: CASSYLGIGGNQPQHF; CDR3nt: TGTGCCAGCAGTTACCTTGGGATCGGGGGCAATCAGCCCCAGCATTTT
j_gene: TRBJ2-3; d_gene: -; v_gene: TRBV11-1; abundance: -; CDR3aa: CASSKGTRADTQYF; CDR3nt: TGTGCCAGCAGCAAGGGGACCCGTGCAGATACGCAGTATTTT
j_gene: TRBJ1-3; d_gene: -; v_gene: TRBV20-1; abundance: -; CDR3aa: CSARDPQGSGNTIYF; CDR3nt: TGCAGTGCTAGAGATCCTCAGGGATCTGGAAACACCATATATTTT
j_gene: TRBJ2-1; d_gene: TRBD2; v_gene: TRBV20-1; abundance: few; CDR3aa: CSACARRTSHTNFNEQFF; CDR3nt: TGCAGTGCTTGCGCCCGCAGGACTAGCCACACCAATTTTAATGAGCAGTTCTTC
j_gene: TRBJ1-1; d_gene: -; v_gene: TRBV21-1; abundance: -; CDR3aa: CASTLWLLNTEAFF; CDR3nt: TGTGCCAGCACCCTATGGCTTTTGAACACTGAAGCTTTCTTT
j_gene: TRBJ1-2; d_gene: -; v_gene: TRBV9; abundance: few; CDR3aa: CASSVVAGGYTF; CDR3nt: TGTGCCAGCAGCGTAGTGGCGGGAGGCTACACCTTC
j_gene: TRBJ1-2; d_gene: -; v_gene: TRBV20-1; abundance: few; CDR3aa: CSASLTGSYGYTF; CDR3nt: TGCAGTGCTAGCTTGACCGGAAGCTATGGCTACACCTTC
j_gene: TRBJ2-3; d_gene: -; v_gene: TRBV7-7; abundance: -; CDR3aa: CASSLGTTADTQYF; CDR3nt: TGTGCCAGCAGCTTAGGGACCACGGCGGATACGCAGTATTTT
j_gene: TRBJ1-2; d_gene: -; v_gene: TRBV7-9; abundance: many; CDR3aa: CASNLNYDRTGYTF; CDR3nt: TGTGCCAGCAACCTGAACTATGACAGAACTGGCTACACCTTC
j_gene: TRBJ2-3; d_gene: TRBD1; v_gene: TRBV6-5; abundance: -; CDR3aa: CASSLIPGTANTDTQYF; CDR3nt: TGTGCCAGCAGTCTAATCCCCGGGACAGCCAACACAGATACGCAGTATTTT